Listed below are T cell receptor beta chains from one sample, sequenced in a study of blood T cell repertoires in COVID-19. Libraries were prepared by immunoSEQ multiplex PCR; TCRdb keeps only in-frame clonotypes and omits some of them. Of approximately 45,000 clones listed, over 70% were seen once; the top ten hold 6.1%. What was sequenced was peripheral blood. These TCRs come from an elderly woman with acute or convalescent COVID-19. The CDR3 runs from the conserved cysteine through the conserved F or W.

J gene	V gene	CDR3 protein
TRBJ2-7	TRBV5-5	CASSVGTGVSYEQYF
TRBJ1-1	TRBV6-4	CASSRESGMNTEAFF
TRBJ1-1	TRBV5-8	CASSSYLQGNQVNEAFF
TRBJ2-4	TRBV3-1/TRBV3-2	CASSQPGGQRSF
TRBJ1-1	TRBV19	CASTMGGTGNMNTEAFF
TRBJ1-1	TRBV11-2	CASSLTEGTEAFF
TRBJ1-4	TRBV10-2	CASSETGDRGADDEKLFF
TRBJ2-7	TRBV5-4	CASSERSGGADEQYF
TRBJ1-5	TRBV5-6	CASSFTGQGAGEPQHF
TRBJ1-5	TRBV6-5	CASSYSRALSNQPQHF
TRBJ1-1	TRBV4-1	CASSQLTPLNTEAFF
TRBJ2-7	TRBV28	CATSAGGFYEQYF
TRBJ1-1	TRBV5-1	CASTLERNTEAFF
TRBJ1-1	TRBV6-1	CASSEGKAGWNTEAFF
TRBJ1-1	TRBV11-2	CASSSQQSTEAFF
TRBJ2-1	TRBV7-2	CASSFQAGRVNEQFF
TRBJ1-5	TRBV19	CASSIVTGTGTNQPQHF
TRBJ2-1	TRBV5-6	CASSLDGLAALGQFF
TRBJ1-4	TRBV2	CASSELATNEKLFF
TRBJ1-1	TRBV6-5	CASSVLQGSREAFF
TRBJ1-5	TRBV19	CASRDRVGNQPQHF
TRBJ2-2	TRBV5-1	CASSLGGTSMIGELFF
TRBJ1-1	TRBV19	CASSIGDRVDTEAFF
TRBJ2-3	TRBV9	CASSVSGGVTDTQYF
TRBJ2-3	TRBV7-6	CASSLGEHTDTQYF
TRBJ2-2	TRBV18	CASSPIGTVNTGELFF
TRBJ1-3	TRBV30	CAWSRLPGNTIYF
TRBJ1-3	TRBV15	CATSRDREHTIYF
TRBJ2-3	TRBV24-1	CATSDHGTTNQYF
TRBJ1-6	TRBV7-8	CASSFLRGQGANSPLHF